The 5 T cell receptor beta chains below all came from one sample that was sequenced in a study of CD8+ T cells in alopecia areata. The sequencing template was cDNA reverse transcribed from extracted RNA. Data came from immunoSEQ multiplex PCR; TCRdb stores just in-frame clones and leaves some out. The sample has 130,000 or so clones, roughly 50% seen once. The sample was CD8+ T cells sorted from blood, taken at week 0. Every receptor here comes from a human donor with alopecia areata.

The gene calls are TRBV4-2 and TRBJ2-3, with D uncertain. The CDR3 loop spans 15 amino acids. Germline values: CDR1 LGHNA, CDR2 YNFKEQ. V was shortened by 6 bases and J by 0 bases, with 13 bases between the two germline ends. CDR3 sequence (DNA): TGTGCCAGCAGTTTTGTGGCAGCTAGCACAGATACGCAGTATTTT. Translation gives CASSFVAASTDTQYF.

The V call is TRBV27, the J call TRBJ1-1; D call uncertain. CDR1 is MNHEY, CDR2 SMNVEV, per germline (reference sequence). V lost 6 bases and J lost 1, with 15 bases in between. CDR3 size: 15 residues. The CDR3 DNA follows: TGTGCCAGCAGCCCTAGTCCCCGGGGGAACACTGAAGCTTTCTTT. The encoded protein is CASSPSPRGNTEAFF.

The chain couples TRBV9 to TRBJ1-1; D is possibly TRBD1 (5 bases). There are 16 residues in the CDR3. Germline V CDR1 and CDR2: SGDLS, YYNGEE. The ends were cut back, 2 bases at V and 2 bases at J, with 16 bases in the middle. The CDR3 loop reads CASSVRDDSANTEAFF. CDR3 bases: TGTGCCAGCAGCGTCCGGGATGACAGTGCAAACACTGAAGCTTTCTTT.

The rearrangement joins TRBV15 to TRBJ1-1; 7 bases are a match to TRBD1. The V segment lost 5 bases and the J segment 3 bases; nucleotides outside the gene matches: 3. Looked up from germline, CDR1 is LNHNV and CDR2 is YYDKDF (reference sequence). The CDR3 is 13 amino acids. CDR3 in amino acids: CATSATGYTEAFF. DNA of the CDR3: TGTGCCACCAGCGCGACAGGGTACACTGAAGCTTTCTTT.

This clone occurred many times. For the CDR3, the DNA is TGTGCCAGCAGCTTTTTAGGGCAAAGTGGCTACACCTTC. Its protein is CASSFLGQSGYTF. The chain has TRBV5-6 and TRBJ1-2; D gene unclear. Deletions cut 2 bases from V and 7 bases from J, with 12 bases between. Germline assignment: CDR1 SGHDT and CDR2 YYEEEE. The CDR3 has 13 residues.